Listed here are 11 T cell receptor beta chains from one sample, sequenced in a study of control samples from healthy donors and cancer patients. TCRdb keeps only in-frame clones here, not all; method: immunoSEQ multiplex PCR. The sample shows 85,000 to 90,000 clones, more than 75% of them seen only once. The specimen sequenced was blood. The source of these receptors is a woman aged 40 to 55 in good health.

This rearrangement joins TRBV18 to TRBJ2-7; tentative D call: TRBD1 (5 bases). CDR3 length equals 13 residues. CDR1 is KGHSH, CDR2 LQKENI, per germline. V was trimmed by 3 bases and J by 2 bases, leaving 8 bases between them. The CDR3 DNA sequence: TGTGCCAGCTCACCGGGGCGGACCTACGAGCAGTACTTC. It yields the protein CASSPGRTYEQYF. The full variable domain, rest sourced from reference TRBV18 and TRBJ2-7, is NAGVMQNPRHLVRRRGQEARLRCSPMKGHSHVYWYRQLPEEGLKFMVYLQKENIIDESGMPKERFSAEFPKEGPSILRIQQVVRGDSAAYFCASSPGRTYEQYFGPGTRLTVT.

The J gene is TRBJ2-1, the V gene TRBV7-3, with a weak D call TRBD2 (6 bases). Deletions cut 3 bases from V and 6 bases from J, with 9 bases between. The germline V gene encodes CDR1 SGHTA and CDR2 FQGTGA. The CDR3 is made up of 13 amino acids. CDR3 in DNA: TGTGCCAGCAGCTTTGAGGGAGGCAATGAGCAGTTCTTC. Translation gives CASSFEGGNEQFF.

The genes are TRBV27 and TRBJ2-1; unclear D gene. V lost 0 bases and J 1 base, leaving 1 base between the germline ends. In germline, CDR1 is MNHEY, CDR2 SMNVEV (reference sequence). The CDR3 is 13 residues long. The CDR3 region has the DNA TGTGCCAGCAGTTTATCTTCCTACAATGAGCAGTTCTTC. It yields the protein CASSLSSYNEQFF.

The V and J genes are TRBV15 and TRBJ1-1, with D unresolved. V lost 1 base, J lost 6 bases, and 12 bases lay in between. CDR1 LNHNV and CDR2 YYDKDF come from the germline V gene (reference sequence). This CDR3 is built from 14 residues. The CDR3 sequence: CATSRGVMEAEAFF. The CDR3 DNA is TGTGCCACCAGCAGAGGGGTGATGGAGGCTGAAGCTTTCTTT.

The gene calls are TRBV25-1 and TRBJ2-1; 10 bases map to TRBD2. CDR1 MGHDK and CDR2 SYGVNS come from the germline V gene. CDR3 length: 14 amino acids. Trimming removed 7 bases from V and 7 bases from J; junction bases left unmatched: 7. The DNA of the CDR3 is TGTGCCAGCAAGGGGACTAGCGTTAGAAATGAGCAGTTCTTC. It encodes CASKGTSVRNEQFF.

This clone has a handful of counts. The rearrangement uses TRBV4-2 and TRBJ2-3; TRBD2 aligns across 8 bases. Looked up from germline, CDR1 is LGHNA and CDR2 is YNFKEQ. The CDR3 runs to 19 residues. Trimming took 5 bases from V and 0 from J; bases not matched to a gene: 16. In nucleotides, the CDR3 is TGTGCCAGCAGCTCCACTACCATTAGCGGGACCTCTAGCACAGATACGCAGTATTTT. Its protein is CASSSTTISGTSSTDTQYF.

V and J are TRBV6-6 and TRBJ2-7, with 8 bases that match TRBD1. Germline CDR1 and CDR2: MNHNY and SVGAGI (reference sequence). The V segment lost 5 bases and the J segment 6 bases; nucleotides outside the gene matches: 3. There are 12 residues in the CDR3. CDR3 in amino acids: CASSQQGGEQYF. As DNA, the CDR3 is TGTGCCAGCAGTCAACAGGGGGGCGAGCAGTACTTC.

V is TRBV5-6 and J is TRBJ1-2; D gene ambiguous. The CDR3 runs to 12 residues. Germline loops: CDR1 SGHDT, CDR2 YYEEEE. With 4 bases removed from V and 2 bases from J, the gap between germline ends came to 6 bases. CDR3 nucleotides: TGTGCCAGCAGCGAGAGCAACTATGGCTACACCTTC. Protein product: CASSESNYGYTF.

This chain connects TRBV18 to TRBJ2-1; 7 nucleotides align to TRBD1. The CDR3 sequence is 15 residues long. V lost 2 bases and J lost 5; bases outside the gene matches: 6. The germline V gene has CDR1 KGHSH and CDR2 LQKENI. CDR3 loop: CASSPTGTVNNEQFF. The CDR3 bases are TGTGCCAGCTCACCAACCGGGACAGTAAACAATGAGCAGTTCTTC.

V gene TRBV6-2 or TRBV6-3 combines with J gene TRBJ2-3, with D perhaps assigned TRBD1 or TRBD2 (6 bases each). The CDR3 spans 12 residues. V lost 2 bases, J lost 10 bases, and 10 bases lay in between. Germline CDR1 MNHEY, CDR2 SVGEGT. For the CDR3, the DNA is TGTGCCAGCAGTTACGTGGGGGGCGCGCAGTATTTT. Translated, it gives CASSYVGGAQYF.

The V call is TRBV2, the J call TRBJ2-1; TRBD2 is a possible D gene (5 bases). V lost 2 bases, J lost 15 bases, and 14 bases lay in between. The CDR3 is 12 residues long. Germline loops: CDR1 SNHLY, CDR2 FYNNEI. This CDR3 reads CASSENSGEWFF. CDR3 DNA sequence: TGTGCCAGCAGTGAAAACTCTGGGGAGTGGTTCTTC.